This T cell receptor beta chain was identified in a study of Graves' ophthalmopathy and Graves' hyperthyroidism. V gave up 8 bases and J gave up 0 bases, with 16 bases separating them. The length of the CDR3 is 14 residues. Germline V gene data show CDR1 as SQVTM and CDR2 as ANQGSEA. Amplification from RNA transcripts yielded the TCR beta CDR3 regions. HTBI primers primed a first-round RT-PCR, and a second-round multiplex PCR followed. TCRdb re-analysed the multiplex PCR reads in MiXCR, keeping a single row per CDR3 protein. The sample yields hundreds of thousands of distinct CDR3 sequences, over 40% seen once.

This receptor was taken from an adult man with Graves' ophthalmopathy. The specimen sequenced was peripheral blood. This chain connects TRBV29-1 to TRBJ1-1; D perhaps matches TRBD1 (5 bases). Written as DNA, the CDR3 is TGCAGCCAAAACATGGAGGGGTTGAACACTGAAGCTTTCTTT. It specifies CSQNMEGLNTEAFF.